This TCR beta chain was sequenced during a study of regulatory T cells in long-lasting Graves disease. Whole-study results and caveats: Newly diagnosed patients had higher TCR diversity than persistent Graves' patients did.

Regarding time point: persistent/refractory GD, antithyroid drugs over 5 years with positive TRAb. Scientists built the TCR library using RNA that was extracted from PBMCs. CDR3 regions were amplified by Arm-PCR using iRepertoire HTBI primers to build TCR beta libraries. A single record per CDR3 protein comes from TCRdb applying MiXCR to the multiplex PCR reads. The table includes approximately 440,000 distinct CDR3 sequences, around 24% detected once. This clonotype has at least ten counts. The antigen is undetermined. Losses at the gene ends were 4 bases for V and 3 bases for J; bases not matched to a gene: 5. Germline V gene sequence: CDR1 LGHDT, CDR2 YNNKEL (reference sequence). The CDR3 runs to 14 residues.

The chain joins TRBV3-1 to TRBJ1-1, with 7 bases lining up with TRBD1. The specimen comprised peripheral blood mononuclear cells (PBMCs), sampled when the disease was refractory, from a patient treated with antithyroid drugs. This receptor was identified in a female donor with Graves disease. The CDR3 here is CASSPGQVYTEAFF. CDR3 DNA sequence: TGTGCCAGCAGCCCCGGACAGGTATACACTGAAGCTTTCTTT.